Reported below is one T cell receptor beta chain. This receptor's antigen is unknown. Base qualities are not provided; no much larger clone lies one nucleotide away. The data belong to a study of blood T cell repertoires in COVID-19 (dated by TCRdb to 2018 to 2021). Background on the whole study: Samples from collaborators originated in the United States, Italy and Spain and spanned both the acute and convalescent phases of COVID-19. Sample metadata almost always included a de-identified subject ID, COVID-19 status, age in years and sex. The prospective study material was composed of cDNA or gDNA derived from T cells, B-cell-depleted T cells, or PBMCs. The dataset comprised deeply sampled blood TCRbeta repertoires from subjects exposed to, actively infected with, or recovered from COVID-19. HLA class I and class II types, where available, came from metadata supplied by the sample provider rather than from assay-based typing. The samples were drawn from two sources: the first 160 participants of the ongoing ImmuneRACE study, and over 950 subjects contributed by 6 global collaborators. The repertoires were made available in a free public database intended to serve as a resource for research on the immune response to SARS-CoV-2.

Here is what the overall study found, with its caveats: How much clinical and demographic metadata was included differed by source and by participant, and the metadata was provided uncurated.

TCRbeta CDR3 regions were amplified from genomic DNA using the immunoSEQ Assay, a bias-controlled multiplex PCR. As for the authors' bioinformatics: Nucleated cell counts per sample were estimated from amplification of reference gene primers within the assay. Sequence reads were collapsed and filtered to measure the absolute abundance of every unique TCRbeta CDR3 rearrangement. Productive Simpson clonality was computed per sample as the square root of Simpson's diversity index over productive rearrangements. TCRdb took this table from immuneACCESS and kept in-frame rearrangements with V and J called. Such tables lack part of the clones; where checked against another copy, unresolved V genes explain under half of the gap, and the rest is unexplained. Clonal size and the V and J genes are those of that table, whereas D and trimming came from the DNA. The sample table lists approximately 94,000 clones, about 83% of them with a count of one. Of the sample, roughly 12% falls within the top ten clones.

After removal of 8 bases from V and 5 bases from J, the junction retains 6 bases not matched to a gene. Based on the germline V gene (reference sequence), the CDR1 and CDR2 sequences are LNHDA and SQIVND. The CDR3, from cysteine to phenylalanine, totals 14 residues. Of the read, only the CDR3 DNA is kept; its 42 bases are in frame from base 1. Collaborating institutions collected whole blood in K2EDTA tubes following their own protocols. Collaborator samples were shipped for TCRbeta analysis as frozen whole blood, isolated PBMCs, or DNA extracted from either sample type. Sequenced: peripheral blood. The chain links TRBV19 with TRBJ1-2, with 12 bases aligning to TRBD1. The receptor comes from a human donor in a cohort sampled during active COVID-19. CDR3 region: CASSGTGGFYGYTF. In nucleotide form, the sequence is TGTGCCAGTTCGGGGACAGGGGGCTTTTATGGCTACACCTTC.